The 7 T cell receptor beta chains listed next were all sequenced from one sample in a study of metastatic and nonmetastatic thyroid tumors. TCRdb re-called the PCR reads via MiXCR. Among roughly 13,000 clones listed, about 25% were seen once. Thyroid surgery was performed in patients who had received no treatment beforehand. Material: blood. The receptors derive from a female donor with papillary thyroid cancer or a benign thyroid nodule (not recorded which). Some clones in this sample may be carry-over from other donors' samples.

The rearrangement links TRBV6-5 to TRBJ2-1; perhaps TRBD1 as D (5 bases). The length of the CDR3 is 16 residues. Germline CDR1 and CDR2: MNHEY and SVGAGI. Trimming left V 2 bases short and J 0 bases short, with 11 bases between. Here the CDR3 DNA reads TGTGCCAGCAGTTACCATGACAGTGTCTCCTACAATGAGCAGTTCTTC. It yields the protein CASSYHDSVSYNEQFF.

This clone was found many times. The chain links TRBV4-2 to TRBJ1-6; TRBD1 matches at 7 bases. The CDR3 extends over 16 amino acids. The V gene's germline CDR1 is LGHNA and CDR2 YNFKEQ. V was pared by 5 bases and J by 5 bases, with 9 bases of the junction left unmatched. CDR3 in DNA: TGTGCCAGCAGCGATAACAGGGGACCTAATAATTCACCCCTCCACTTT. This gives the protein CASSDNRGPNNSPLHF.

By share of the sample, this clone is medium-sized. J is TRBJ2-7 and V is TRBV7-2; 15 bases match TRBD2. V lost 5 bases to trimming and J lost 3 bases; unmatched junction nucleotides: 8. Germline CDR1 is SGHTA and CDR2 is FQGNSA. This CDR3 is 17 amino acids long. CDR3 nucleotide sequence: TGTGCCAGCAGCGAAAATGGACTAGCGGGAGGGTTCTACGAGCAGTACTTC. Protein: CASSENGLAGGFYEQYF.

The chain carries TRBV7-9 and TRBJ1-3; D not resolved. The V end was cut by 7 bases, the J end by 2 bases, with 15 bases between. The CDR3 spans 15 residues. CDR1 and CDR2 (germline): SEHNR, FQNEAQ (reference sequence). CDR3 nucleotides: TGTGCCAGCATCTTGACGGGGTCCACTGGAAACACCATATATTTT. Protein sequence: CASILTGSTGNTIYF.

This clone was recorded many times. V gene TRBV9 combines with J gene TRBJ1-5; D not certain. Trimming cost V 0 bases and J 7 bases, with 8 bases left between them. Per the germline V gene, CDR1 is SGDLS and CDR2 is YYNGEE. The CDR3 sequence is 13 residues long. CDR3 in amino acids: CASSVALGQPQHF. Here the CDR3 DNA reads TGTGCCAGCAGCGTAGCGTTGGGCCAGCCCCAGCATTTT.

There are many counts of this clone. The rearrangement uses TRBV18 and TRBJ2-7; 10 bases fit TRBD1. V was clipped by 3 bases and J by 2 bases; unmatched bases: 7. Germline loops: CDR1 KGHSH, CDR2 LQKENI. CDR3 length equals 16 residues. Here the CDR3 reads CASSPPGQGRTYEQYF. CDR3 nucleotide sequence: TGTGCCAGCTCACCCCCGGGACAGGGGCGAACCTACGAGCAGTACTTC.

The table lists this clone with a few counts. This chain joins TRBV6-2 or TRBV6-3 and TRBJ2-3, with 11 nucleotides matching TRBD2. The V segment lost 1 base and the J segment 3 bases; nucleotides outside the gene matches: 3. Germline-derived CDR1 and CDR2 are MNHEY and SVGEGT. The CDR3 sequence is 16 residues long. CDR3 coding DNA: TGTGCCAGCAGTTACTTAGCGGGAGGGCGAACAGATACGCAGTATTTT. It yields the protein CASSYLAGGRTDTQYF.